Listed here are 22 T cell receptor beta chains from one sample, sequenced in a study of cytomegalovirus exposure and HLA in healthy donors. PCR involved 60 Vbeta and 13 Jbeta primers. Sequencing used immunoSEQ multiplex PCR; TCRdb keeps in-frame clones, though not all of them. The table has under 200,000 clones, around 76% seen once; the top ten hold 1.5%. The source material was PBMCs. The source of these receptors is a girl aged 5-17 years in good health and CMV-seropositive.

The chain links TRBV7-9 to TRBJ1-1; 9 bases match TRBD1. Germline trimming cut 5 bases from V and 4 bases from J; bases unmatched to any gene: 8. Germline lookup yields CDR1 SEHNR and CDR2 FQNEAQ (reference sequence). CDR3 length equals 15 residues. CDR3 protein: CASSTGTGMGTEAFF. CDR3 nucleotide sequence: TGTGCCAGCAGCACCGGGACAGGGATGGGCACTGAAGCTTTCTTT.

The J gene is TRBJ2-5, the V gene TRBV9, with 7 bases lining up with TRBD2. V gave up 0 bases and J gave up 5 bases; unmatched junction bases: 4. This CDR3 region has 14 residues. Germline loops: CDR1 SGDLS, CDR2 YYNGEE. This CDR3 is CASSVGWGGETQYF. The CDR3 DNA sequence: TGTGCCAGCAGCGTAGGGTGGGGGGGGGAGACCCAGTACTTC.

The chain has TRBV30 and TRBJ2-1; tentative D call: TRBD1 (5 bases). Trimming shortened V by 5 bases and J by 10 bases, and 12 bases separated the two germline ends. The CDR3 is 11 amino acids. The germline gives CDR1 GTSNPN, CDR2 SVGIG (reference sequence). This CDR3 reads CAWDSPREQFF. In DNA form, the CDR3 reads TGTGCCTGGGACAGTCCTAGGGAGCAGTTCTTC.

The V call is TRBV5-4, the J call TRBJ2-5; D perhaps matches TRBD2 (6 bases). V lost 4 bases to trimming and J lost 0 bases, with 16 bases between them. The CDR3 sequence is 16 residues long. The germline V gene has CDR1 SGHNT and CDR2 YYREEE (reference sequence). CDR3 in amino acids: CASSGGGDGYQETQYF. Here the CDR3 DNA reads TGTGCCAGCAGCGGCGGCGGGGACGGTTACCAAGAGACCCAGTACTTC.

The J gene is TRBJ2-5, the V gene TRBV6-5; the D gene is possibly TRBD2 (6 bases). The germline gives CDR1 MNHEY, CDR2 SVGAGI. V was shortened by 2 bases and J by 6 bases, with 10 bases between the two germline ends. The CDR3 loop spans 13 amino acids. The CDR3 reads CASSYGREQTQYF. Written as DNA, the CDR3 is TGTGCCAGCAGTTACGGGCGGGAACAGACCCAGTACTTC.

This chain joins TRBV5-4 and TRBJ1-2; perhaps TRBD1 as D (5 bases). CDR1 and CDR2 from the germline V gene are SGHNT and YYREEE (reference sequence). Trimming stripped 4 bases from V and 4 bases from J, with 14 bases between. The CDR3 spans 14 residues. The CDR3 here is CASSAGPLTYGYTF. The CDR3 DNA reads as TGTGCCAGCAGCGCGGGACCGCTTACCTATGGCTACACCTTC. The whole variable domain, filled in from reference TRBV5-4 and TRBJ1-2, reads ETGVTQSPTHLIKTRGQQVTLRCSSQSGHNTVSWYQQALGQGPQFIFQYYREEENGRGNFPPRFSGLQFPNYSSELNVNALELDDSALYLCASSAGPLTYGYTFGSGTRLTVV.

The J gene is TRBJ2-2, the V gene TRBV27; TRBD1 aligns across 11 bases. This CDR3 is built from 15 residues. Germline values: CDR1 MNHEY, CDR2 SMNVEV (reference sequence). V shed 6 bases and J 7 bases; nucleotides not matched to a gene: 7. This CDR3 is CASSLGTGGRGELFF. CDR3 coding DNA: TGTGCCAGCAGCTTGGGGACAGGGGGGCGCGGGGAGCTGTTTTTT.

The chain has TRBV9 and TRBJ1-2, with 7 bases that match TRBD1. With V trimmed by 4 bases and J by 4 bases, 10 bases remained unmatched. Germline V gene data show CDR1 as SGDLS and CDR2 as YYNGEE. The CDR3 extends over 15 amino acids. The CDR3 spells CASSPGQDPLYGYTF. In DNA, the CDR3 is TGTGCCAGCAGCCCAGGACAGGACCCGCTCTATGGCTACACCTTC.

As concerns this clone: The junction shows a germline mismatch at one end, possibly a read error. This chain uses TRBV10-3 with TRBJ1-1, with 8 bases fitting TRBD1. From germline, CDR1 is ENHRY and CDR2 SYGVKD. This CDR3 comprises 13 residues. The CDR3 nucleotides are TGTGCCAGCAGTTACAGGGGGTTGACTGAAGCTTTCTTT. Translated, it gives CASSYRGLTEAFF.

The chain carries TRBV5-4 and TRBJ1-5; D ambiguous. Germline lookup yields CDR1 SGHNT and CDR2 YYREEE (reference sequence). The V end was cut by 4 bases, the J end by 0 bases, with 20 bases between. CDR3 length: 18 amino acids. The CDR3 DNA sequence: TGTGCCAGCAGCCCGAGGACGGGAGGTAGCAATAGCAATCAGCCCCAGCATTTT. Its translation: CASSPRTGGSNSNQPQHF.

This rearrangement joins TRBV4-1 to TRBJ2-5, with TRBD2 matching over 9 bases. The ends lost 3 bases at V and 11 bases at J; junction bases unmatched: 13. The CDR3 loop spans 15 amino acids. CDR1 is MGHRA and CDR2 is YSYEKL in the germline V gene. The CDR3 loop reads CASSQTGLARDEQYF. The CDR3 DNA follows: TGCGCCAGCAGCCAGACAGGACTAGCGAGGGATGAGCAGTACTTC.

The chain links TRBV19 to TRBJ2-7, with D uncertain. The CDR3 spans 15 residues. CDR1 is LNHDA and CDR2 is SQIVND in the germline V gene (reference sequence). V gave up 3 bases and J gave up 2 bases, with 14 bases separating them. CDR3 in amino acids: CASSMETLETYEQYF. The CDR3, as DNA: TGTGCCAGTAGTATGGAGACTCTCGAAACCTACGAGCAGTACTTC. The complete variable domain, with remaining parts taken from reference TRBV19 and TRBJ2-7, reads DGGITQSPKYLFRKEGQNVTLSCEQNLNHDAMYWYRQDPGQGLRLIYYSQIVNDFQKGDIAEGYSVSREKKESFPLTVTSAQKNPTAFYLCASSMETLETYEQYFGPGTRLTVT.

This clone has only one observation. The genes are TRBV5-6 and TRBJ1-2; D is ambiguous. Trimming took 3 bases from V and 3 from J, leaving 24 bases between them. CDR1 and CDR2 from the germline V gene are SGHDT and YYEEEE. This CDR3 has 18 residues. DNA for the CDR3: TGTGCCAGCAGCTCCATCCCCGAGGAGGCCATTCGTGACTATGGCTACACCTTC. Encoded protein: CASSSIPEEAIRDYGYTF.

The chain joins TRBV25-1 to TRBJ1-3; 8 bases agree with TRBD1. The CDR3 extends over 18 amino acids. With V trimmed by 0 bases and J by 3 bases, 10 bases remained unmatched. Per the germline V gene, CDR1 is MGHDK and CDR2 is SYGVNS. The CDR3 region has the DNA TGTGCCAGCAGTGAATATTACCCCGCAGGGGGCTATGGAAACACCATATATTTT. This translates into CASSEYYPAGGYGNTIYF. The full variable domain, its missing parts supplied by reference TRBV25-1 and TRBJ1-3, is EADIYQTPRYLVIGTGKKITLECSQTMGHDKMYWYQQDPGMELHLIHYSYGVNSTEKGDLSSESTVSRIRTEHFPLTLESARPSHTSQYLCASSEYYPAGGYGNTIYFGEGSWLTVV.

The CDR3 here is CSVEGESTGGTYEQYF. CDR3 sequence (DNA): TGCAGCGTTGAAGGGGAATCGACAGGGGGAACCTACGAGCAGTACTTC. The V gene is TRBV29-1, the J gene TRBJ2-7, with 9 positions matching TRBD1. Germline trimming cut 1 base from V and 2 bases from J; bases unmatched to any gene: 9. In germline, CDR1 is SQVTM, CDR2 ANQGSEA. The CDR3 contains 16 residues.

The J gene is TRBJ1-2, the V gene TRBV6-4; D is uncertain. The ends were cut back, 0 bases at V and 10 bases at J, with 6 bases in the middle. The CDR3 runs to 11 residues. Germline CDR1 MRHNA, CDR2 SNTAGT. CDR3 DNA sequence: TGTGCCAGCAGTGACTCATCAGTCTACACCTTC. Encoded protein: CASSDSSVYTF.

This chain uses TRBV10-1 with TRBJ2-1, with 9 positions matching TRBD1. V was clipped by 2 bases and J by 8 bases; unmatched bases: 10. This CDR3 contains 16 residues. In germline, CDR1 is WNHNN, CDR2 SYGVQD (reference sequence). The DNA of the CDR3 is TGCGCCAGCAGTGAGAATGTAGGACAGGGGATCGATGAGCAGTTCTTC. The encoded protein is CASSENVGQGIDEQFF.

The chain couples TRBV7-2 to TRBJ2-3; TRBD2 matches 8 bases. J was trimmed by 5 bases and V by 4 bases; bases with no gene match: 2. The CDR3 covers 13 residues. Germline V CDR1 and CDR2: SGHTA, FQGNSA. This CDR3 reads CASSSGTRDTQYF. The CDR3 DNA is TGTGCCAGCAGCTCCGGGACTAGAGATACGCAGTATTTT.

The chain uses TRBV27 and TRBJ2-3; 7 bases line up with TRBD1. This CDR3 is 16 amino acids long. V shed 5 bases, J shed 1 base, and the junction held 9 bases outside the gene matches. In germline, CDR1 is MNHEY, CDR2 SMNVEV (reference sequence). This CDR3 reads CASSPYKGTGTDTQYF. The CDR3 DNA reads as TGTGCCAGCAGTCCCTACAAGGGGACAGGCACAGATACGCAGTATTTT.

This chain joins TRBV7-9 and TRBJ1-2; unclear D gene. Germline CDR1 and CDR2: SEHNR and FQNEAQ (reference sequence). The CDR3 has 14 residues. Trimming removed 1 base at V and 3 bases at J, with 9 bases between. The CDR3 spells CASSLGGGHYGYTF. The CDR3 region has the DNA TGTGCCAGCAGCTTAGGAGGAGGCCACTATGGCTACACCTTC.

The CDR3 DNA sequence: TGTGCCAGCACCCCGGCGGGGAGGGCCGTTTCAGATACGCAGTATTTT. Amino acid sequence: CASTPAGRAVSDTQYF. The rearrangement joins TRBV27 to TRBJ2-3; 7 nucleotides align to TRBD2. J was trimmed by 4 bases and V by 7 bases; bases with no gene match: 14. CDR1 and CDR2 (germline): MNHEY, SMNVEV (reference sequence). The CDR3 has 16 residues.

CDR3: CASSLGQGSGYGYTF. CDR3 nucleotide sequence: TGTGCCAGCAGTTTGGGACAGGGAAGCGGCTATGGCTACACCTTC. This chain joins TRBV28 and TRBJ1-2; 9 bases align to TRBD1. The CDR3 has 15 amino acids. Germline CDR1 is MDHEN and CDR2 is SYDVKM. Trimming cost V 3 bases and J 4 bases; bases outside gene matches: 6.